The T cell receptor (beta chain) under discussion was sequenced for a study of cytomegalovirus exposure and HLA in healthy donors. Study-level results: Earlier findings revealed that most TCR beta V segments proved productive either about 90% or about 30% of the time. CMV serostatus stood as the only immune exposure information on hand.

J was trimmed by 10 bases and V by 0 bases; bases with no gene match: 4. The CDR3 length is 13 residues. The germline V gene encodes CDR1 MNHNS and CDR2 SASEGT. This clone showed up just a few times. Its antigen is unknown. 60 Vbeta and 13 Jbeta primers were used in PCR. Only in-frame clones appear in the TCRdb table, and some are missing; sequencing was by immunoSEQ multiplex PCR. This sample has a few hundred thousand clones, with about four fifths found just once. The donors (healthy individuals) were bone marrow donors. The source material was PBMCs. This TCR came from a girl aged 2 to 9 in good health and CMV-seronegative. This chain joins TRBV6-1 and TRBJ1-1; 8 nucleotides line up with TRBD1. The CDR3 DNA sequence: TGTGCCAGCAGTGAAGCGCGGACAGGGCGAGCTTTCTTT. Its protein product is CASSEARTGRAFF.